The sequence of this TCR beta chain was determined in a study of blood T cell repertoires in COVID-19. Study-level background: Donors in the United States, Italy and Spain gave samples during acute or convalescent COVID-19.

V lost 5 bases to trimming and J lost 0 bases, with 12 bases between them. Germline V gives CDR1 MDHEN, CDR2 SYDVKM. There are 15 residues in the CDR3. Original handling: The authors estimated nucleated cell counts from reference gene primer amplification. Measured with immunoSEQ multiplex PCR; TCRdb has only the in-frame clones, and not every one. The V and J calls and clone size come from that table; D and trimming were worked out from the DNA. The sample has 95,000 to 110,000 clones; roughly 90% are singletons. The source is a woman aged 80 or over in a cohort sampled during active COVID-19. This chain links TRBV28 with TRBJ2-3; D unclear. Sample: peripheral blood. This chain's CDR3 is CASSPLGPSTDTQYF. In nucleotides, the CDR3 is TGTGCCAGCAGTCCACTTGGGCCTAGCACAGATACGCAGTATTTT.